This T cell receptor beta chain was captured by sequencing in a study of blood T cell repertoires in COVID-19. Overall study: Specimens from acute and convalescent COVID-19 originated in the United States, Italy and Spain. The cDNA or gDNA used as material had been derived from T cells, B-cell-depleted T cells, or PBMCs.

Followed over time, Seattle patients had been enrolled while infection was active. In the study's own analysis: Nucleated cell counts were estimated from reference gene primer amplification. The method was immunoSEQ multiplex PCR; TCRdb's version includes in-frame clones alone and lacks a portion of them. From that table come the V and J calls and clone size; the DNA was used to work out D and trimming. The sample includes 330,000 or so clones, about nine tenths of them seen just once. V shed 6 bases, J shed 5 bases, and the junction held 10 bases outside the gene matches. The CDR3 runs to 16 residues. The germline V gene encodes CDR1 SGHAT and CDR2 FQNNGV.

This sequence originates from a man aged 25-45 years with COVID-19, enrolled during active disease. V and J are TRBV11-2 and TRBJ2-5; TRBD2 aligns across 12 bases. Specimen: peripheral blood. This chain's CDR3 is CASRRGLAGSGETQYF. As DNA, the CDR3 is TGTGCCAGCAGACGCGGACTAGCGGGGTCGGGGGAGACCCAGTACTTC.